This T cell receptor beta chain was observed in a study of response to subunit inactivated influenza vaccine. Each CDR3 protein is one row after TCRdb ran MiXCR on the RT-PCR reads. The sample records more than 700,000 distinct CDR3 sequences, roughly 20% being singletons. Trimming took off 2 bases at V and 7 bases at J, with 15 bases between the two ends. The length of the CDR3 is 15 residues. Only a few counts were recorded for this clonotype. Its specificity is not known. Study outcomes and limitations: Few additional T cells are recruited per seasonal influenza vaccination, authors suggested.

The sequence was obtained from a man aged 45-60 years who received an inactivated influenza vaccine. V is TRBV12-3 or TRBV12-4 and J is TRBJ2-1; TRBD2 is a possible D gene (5 bases). Sequences were derived from PBMCs from blood, sampled 5 to 6 days after vaccination. This chain's CDR3 is CASSLLARADNEQFF. CDR3 in DNA: TGTGCCAGCAGTTTACTTGCAAGAGCGGATAATGAGCAGTTCTTC.